Shown below are 15 T cell receptor beta chains from a single sample sequenced in a study of shared clonotypes between healthy human individuals. Profiling relied on immunoSEQ multiplex PCR, and the TCRdb table lists in-frame clones only, not all of them. Here the sample spans millions of clones, roughly 91% being singletons. CD45RO-negative, CCR7-positively selected cells formed the naive CD8 fraction, excluding terminally differentiated effector memory CD45RA+ cells. The sequencing input was naive CD8+ T cells from PBMCs. Receptors were obtained from a man in his late teens or twenties in good health. Some clones in this sample may be carry-over from other donors' samples.

V and J are TRBV29-1 and TRBJ1-2; D is possibly TRBD1 (5 bases). The CDR3 has 11 amino acids. V was cut by 3 bases and J by 8 bases, with 10 bases left in between. Germline V gene lookup returns CDR1 SQVTM and CDR2 ANQGSEA. The CDR3 DNA reads as TGCAGCGTTGAGGTAGGGGCCGGCTACACCTTC. Residues: CSVEVGAGYTF.

The chain recombines TRBV9 with TRBJ2-2; TRBD1 might be the D (5 bases). From germline, CDR1 is SGDLS and CDR2 YYNGEE. The length of the CDR3 is 15 residues. Trimming removed 1 base from V and 4 bases from J, with 11 bases in between. Here the CDR3 DNA reads TGTGCCAGCAGCGTACAGGGTGGCAGCACCGGGGAGCTGTTTTTT. Amino acids: CASSVQGGSTGELFF.

The V call is TRBV30, the J call TRBJ1-3; a possible D gene is TRBD1 (5 bases). Germline values: CDR1 GTSNPN, CDR2 SVGIG (reference sequence). This CDR3 spans 15 amino acids. V was clipped by 6 bases and J by 0 bases, with 15 bases between them. In DNA form, the CDR3 reads TGTGCCTGCCCCGTCGGAGGGGACTCTGGAAACACCATATATTTT. Its translation: CACPVGGDSGNTIYF.

This clone was seen once. This chain uses TRBV7-9 with TRBJ1-5; D gene ambiguous. There are 18 residues in the CDR3. The germline V and J ends were trimmed by 1 base and 0 bases, with 16 bases remaining between them. CDR1 is SEHNR and CDR2 is FQNEAQ in the germline V gene (reference sequence). CDR3 DNA: TGTGCCAGCAGCTTAGAGAATAAGGTCGACGGTAGCAATCAGCCCCAGCATTTT. Amino acid sequence: CASSLENKVDGSNQPQHF.

V and J are TRBV10-2 and TRBJ1-2; TRBD1 might be the D (5 bases). The germline V gene encodes CDR1 WSHSY and CDR2 SAAADI. The ends were cut back, 3 bases at V and 2 bases at J, with 10 bases in the middle. This CDR3 comprises 14 residues. In DNA, the CDR3 is TGCGCCAGCAGTGAAATGACAGCCAACTATGGCTACACCTTC. It is translated as CASSEMTANYGYTF.

On this clone: Other DNA sequences from this sample encode an identical CDR3 as well. The chain joins TRBV27 to TRBJ2-7; D possibly corresponds to TRBD2 (5 bases). Germline values: CDR1 MNHEY, CDR2 SMNVEV (reference sequence). Trimming pared 5 bases from V and 2 bases from J, leaving 10 bases between. This CDR3 spans 13 amino acids. CDR3 protein: CASSPGVTYEQYF. The CDR3 nucleotides are TGTGCCAGCAGTCCCGGGGTTACCTACGAGCAGTACTTC.

This chain joins TRBV4-1 and TRBJ2-5, with 9 bases aligning to TRBD2. Germline CDR1 is MGHRA and CDR2 is YSYEKL. J lost 4 bases, V lost 1 base, and 4 bases had no gene match. The CDR3 spans 15 residues. The CDR3 region is CASSQVAGGAETQYF. Written as DNA, the CDR3 is TGCGCCAGCAGCCAAGTGGCGGGGGGGGCAGAGACCCAGTACTTC.

The V gene is TRBV6-1, the J gene TRBJ1-1; 8 bases fit TRBD1. Germline V lookup: CDR1 MNHNS, CDR2 SASEGT. Losses at the gene ends were 6 bases for V and 3 bases for J; bases not matched to a gene: 6. The CDR3 contains 14 residues. The CDR3 nucleotides read TGTGCCAGCAGGGCAGGGGGCGCAGACACTGAAGCTTTCTTT. This codes for CASRAGGADTEAFF.

This clone was counted once. The rearrangement joins TRBV11-2 to TRBJ1-4, with D perhaps TRBD1 (5 bases). CDR1 and CDR2 from the germline V gene are SGHAT and FQNNGV. There are 15 residues in the CDR3. V was trimmed by 3 bases and J by 8 bases, leaving 16 bases between them. This chain's CDR3 is CASSLSAAWGEKLFF. The CDR3 DNA reads TGTGCCAGCAGCTTGTCGGCGGCTTGGGGGGAAAAACTGTTTTTT.

This rearrangement joins TRBV10-1 to TRBJ2-7; the D is unclear. Trimming removed 6 bases at V and 7 bases at J, with 19 bases between. CDR1 is WNHNN, CDR2 SYGVQD, per germline (reference sequence). The CDR3 has 14 amino acids. Here the CDR3 DNA reads TGCGCCAGCAGGAACACTATGGTGAGCGAGGAGCAGTACTTC. It encodes CASRNTMVSEEQYF.

Only one count was recorded for this clone. The gene calls are TRBV27 and TRBJ2-7; 8 bases match TRBD2. From germline, CDR1 is MNHEY and CDR2 SMNVEV (reference sequence). V trimming: 4 bases; J trimming: 5 bases; junction bases outside the gene matches: 7. This CDR3 is built from 14 residues. CDR3: CASSSSGGVHEQYF. CDR3 coding DNA: TGTGCCAGCAGTTCATCCGGGGGGGTCCACGAGCAGTACTTC.

For this clone: The same CDR3 arises from other DNA sequences in this sample as well. This chain connects TRBV28 to TRBJ1-1; possible D gene TRBD1, 5 bases. The CDR3 runs to 14 residues. Germline V gene sequence: CDR1 MDHEN, CDR2 SYDVKM. The V and J ends lost 3 bases and 1 base respectively, with 9 bases between them. The CDR3 DNA sequence: TGTGCCAGCAGTTTGTTAACAGGGAACACTGAAGCTTTCTTT. Translating it yields CASSLLTGNTEAFF.

This clone was observed a single time. The chain links TRBV4-1 to TRBJ1-3; perhaps TRBD1 as D (5 bases). Germline V gene sequence: CDR1 MGHRA, CDR2 YSYEKL. Trimming took 4 bases from V and 2 from J, leaving 9 bases between them. The CDR3 is 14 residues long. Here the CDR3 reads CASSPGSAGNTIYF. CDR3 bases: TGCGCCAGCAGCCCAGGGTCCGCTGGAAACACCATATATTTT.

In regard to this clone: Different DNA sequences within this sample yield the same CDR3. The chain employs TRBV27 and TRBJ2-1; D is unresolved. Trimming pared 7 bases from V and 3 bases from J, leaving 4 bases between. The CDR3 contains 11 residues. Germline V gene sequence: CDR1 MNHEY, CDR2 SMNVEV (reference sequence). The CDR3 loop is CASTSYNEQFF. CDR3 sequence (DNA): TGTGCCAGCACTAGCTACAATGAGCAGTTCTTC.

The chain combines TRBV9 with TRBJ2-1, with D possibly called TRBD1 or TRBD2 (5 bases each). Germline CDR1 is SGDLS and CDR2 is YYNGEE. V lost 0 bases and J 1 base, leaving 8 bases between the germline ends. The CDR3 has 15 residues. This CDR3 is CASSVVGASYNEQFF. The CDR3 DNA reads TGTGCCAGCAGCGTAGTCGGGGCTTCCTACAATGAGCAGTTCTTC.